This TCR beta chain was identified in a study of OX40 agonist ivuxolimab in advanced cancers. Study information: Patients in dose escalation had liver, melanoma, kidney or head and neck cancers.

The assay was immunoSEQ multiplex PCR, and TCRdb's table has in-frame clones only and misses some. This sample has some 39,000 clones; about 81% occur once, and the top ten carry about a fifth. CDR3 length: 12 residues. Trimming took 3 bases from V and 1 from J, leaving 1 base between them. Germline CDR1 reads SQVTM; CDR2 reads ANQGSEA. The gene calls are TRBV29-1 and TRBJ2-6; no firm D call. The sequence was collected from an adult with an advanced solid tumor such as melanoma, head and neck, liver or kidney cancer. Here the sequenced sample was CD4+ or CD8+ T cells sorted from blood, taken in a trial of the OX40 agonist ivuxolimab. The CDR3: CSVDSGANVLTF. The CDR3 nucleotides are TGCAGCGTTGATTCTGGGGCCAACGTCCTGACTTTC.